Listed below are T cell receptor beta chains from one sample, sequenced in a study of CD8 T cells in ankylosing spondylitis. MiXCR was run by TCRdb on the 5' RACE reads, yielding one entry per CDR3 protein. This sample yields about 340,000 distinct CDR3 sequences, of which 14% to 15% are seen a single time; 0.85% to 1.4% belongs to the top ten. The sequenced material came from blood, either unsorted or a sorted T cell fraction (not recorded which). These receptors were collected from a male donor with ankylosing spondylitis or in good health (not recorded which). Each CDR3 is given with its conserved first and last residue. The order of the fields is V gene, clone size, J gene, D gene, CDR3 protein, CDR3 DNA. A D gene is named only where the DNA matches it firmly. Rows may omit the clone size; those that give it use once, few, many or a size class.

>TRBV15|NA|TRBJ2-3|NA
CATSRGDQWRTDTQYF
TGTGCCACCAGCAGAGGTGACCAGTGGCGGACAGATACGCAGTATTTT
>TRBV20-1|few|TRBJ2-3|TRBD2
CSAFSGGGPDTQYF
TGCAGTGCCTTTAGCGGGGGGGGGCCAGATACGCAGTATTTT
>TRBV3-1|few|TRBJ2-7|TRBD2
CASSQEAGGHEQYF
TGTGCCAGCAGCCAAGAGGCGGGGGGTCACGAGCAGTACTTC
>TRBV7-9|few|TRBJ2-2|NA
CASSPVGLNTGELFF
TGTGCCAGCAGCCCCGTCGGGCTTAACACCGGGGAGCTGTTTTTT
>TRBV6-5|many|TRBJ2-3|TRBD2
CASSYGRERNTDTQYF
TGTGCCAGCAGTTATGGGCGGGAGCGAAACACAGATACGCAGTATTTT
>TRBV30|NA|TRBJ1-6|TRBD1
CAWSEQGAYNSPLHF
TGTGCCTGGAGTGAACAGGGGGCTTATAATTCACCCCTCCACTTT
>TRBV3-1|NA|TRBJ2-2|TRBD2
CASNPGGYTGELFF
TGTGCCAGCAACCCCGGGGGGTACACCGGGGAGCTGTTTTTT
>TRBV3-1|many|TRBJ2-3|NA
CASSQGGRDTQYF
TGTGCCAGCAGCCAAGGAGGGAGGGATACGCAGTATTTT
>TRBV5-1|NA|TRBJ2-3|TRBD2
CASSRGLAESTDTQYF
TGCGCCAGCAGCCGAGGACTAGCGGAAAGCACAGATACGCAGTATTTT
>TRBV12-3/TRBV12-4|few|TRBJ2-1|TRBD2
CASSLYLRLAGASYNEQFF
TGTGCCAGCAGCCTATACCTTCGACTAGCGGGAGCTTCCTACAATGAGCAGTTCTTC